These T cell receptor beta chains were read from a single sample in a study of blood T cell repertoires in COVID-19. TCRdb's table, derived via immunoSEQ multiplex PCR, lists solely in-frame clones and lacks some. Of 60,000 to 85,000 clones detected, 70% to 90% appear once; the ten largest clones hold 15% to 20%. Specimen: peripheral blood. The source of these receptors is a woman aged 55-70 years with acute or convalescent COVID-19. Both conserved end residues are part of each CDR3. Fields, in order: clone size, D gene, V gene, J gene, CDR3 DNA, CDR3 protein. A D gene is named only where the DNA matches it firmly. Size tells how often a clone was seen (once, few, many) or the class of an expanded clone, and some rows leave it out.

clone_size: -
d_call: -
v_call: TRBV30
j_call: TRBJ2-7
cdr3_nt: TGTGCCTGGAAGACAGTTTACGAGCAGTACTTC
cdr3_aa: CAWKTVYEQYF

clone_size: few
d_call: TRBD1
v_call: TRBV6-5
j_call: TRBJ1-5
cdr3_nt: TGTGCCAGCAGCCTGACAGGGTTTCAGCCCCAGCATTTT
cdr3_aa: CASSLTGFQPQHF

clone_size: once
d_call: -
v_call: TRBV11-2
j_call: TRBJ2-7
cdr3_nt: TGTGCCAGCAGCTCTTCCCTCTCCCCCTCCTACGAGCAGTACTTC
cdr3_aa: CASSSSLSPSYEQYF

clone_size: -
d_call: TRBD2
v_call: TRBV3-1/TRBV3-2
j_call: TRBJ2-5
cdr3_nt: TGTGCCAGCAGCCCCGGGACTAGCGGGGGCAGGGAGACCCAGTACTTC
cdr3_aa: CASSPGTSGGRETQYF

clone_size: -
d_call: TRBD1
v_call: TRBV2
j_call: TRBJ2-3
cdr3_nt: TGTGCCAGCAGCCTGGGGACAGACGCAGATACGCAGTATTTT
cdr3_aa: CASSLGTDADTQYF

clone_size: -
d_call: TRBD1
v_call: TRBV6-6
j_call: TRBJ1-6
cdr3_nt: TGTGCCAGCAGGAATGGACAGGATAATTCACCCCTCCACTTT
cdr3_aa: CASRNGQDNSPLHF

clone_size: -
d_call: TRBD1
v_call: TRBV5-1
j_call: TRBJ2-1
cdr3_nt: TGCGCCAGCAGCTTAGGGGACAGGGGGCTTAGCTCCTACAATGAGCAGTTCTTC
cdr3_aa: CASSLGDRGLSSYNEQFF

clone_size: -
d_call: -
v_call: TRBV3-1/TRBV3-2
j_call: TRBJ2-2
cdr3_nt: TGTGCCAGCAGCCAGGACTCCGCGGGTGGGAACACCGGGGAGCTGTTTTTT
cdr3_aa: CASSQDSAGGNTGELFF

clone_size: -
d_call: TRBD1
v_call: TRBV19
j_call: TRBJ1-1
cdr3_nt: TGTGCCAGTAGTATTAGTGGGCCAGGGGGTAAAGCTTTCTTT
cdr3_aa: CASSISGPGGKAFF

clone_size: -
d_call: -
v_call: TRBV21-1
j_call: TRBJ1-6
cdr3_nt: TGTGCCAGCAGCACCTCGGGACAGGGGACTTATAATTCACCCCTCCACTTT
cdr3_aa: CASSTSGQGTYNSPLHF

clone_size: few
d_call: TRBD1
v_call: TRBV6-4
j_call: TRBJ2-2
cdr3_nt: TGTGCCAGCAGTGACCTGATGTTCGACAGGGGGATCCTCTCCGCGGTCACCGGGGAGCTGTTTTTT
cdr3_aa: CASSDLMFDRGILSAVTGELFF

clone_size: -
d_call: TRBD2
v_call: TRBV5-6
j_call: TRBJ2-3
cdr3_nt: TGTGCCAGCAGCTTCGTAGGTGCGGGACTAGCGGATTCAGATACGCAGTATTTT
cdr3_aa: CASSFVGAGLADSDTQYF

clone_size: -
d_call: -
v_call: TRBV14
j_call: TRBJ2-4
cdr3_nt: TGTGCCAGCAGCGTGGGACATATAATTCAGTACTTC
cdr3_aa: CASSVGHIIQYF

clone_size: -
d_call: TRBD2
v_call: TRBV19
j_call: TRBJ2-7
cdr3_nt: TGTGCCAGTAGTGATAGCGGGGGGTCCGACGAGCAGTACTTC
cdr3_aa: CASSDSGGSDEQYF

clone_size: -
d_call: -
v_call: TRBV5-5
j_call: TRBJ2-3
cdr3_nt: TGTGCCAGCAGCTCTACAGTTTCGAGCACAGATACGCAGTATTTT
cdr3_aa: CASSSTVSSTDTQYF

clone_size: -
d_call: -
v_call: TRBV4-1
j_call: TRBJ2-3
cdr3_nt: TGCGCCAGCAGCCAAGTACAGGTGGCCGATACGCAGTATTTT
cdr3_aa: CASSQVQVADTQYF

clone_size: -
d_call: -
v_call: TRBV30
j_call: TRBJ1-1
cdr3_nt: TGTGCCTGGATCAAACACAGGTCGGTCACTGAAGCTTTCTTT
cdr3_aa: CAWIKHRSVTEAFF

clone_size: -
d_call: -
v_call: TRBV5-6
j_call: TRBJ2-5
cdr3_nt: TGTGCCAGCAGCTTGAAACATGACACAAGAGAGACCCAGTACTTC
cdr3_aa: CASSLKHDTRETQYF

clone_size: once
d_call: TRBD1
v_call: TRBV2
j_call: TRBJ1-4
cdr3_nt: TGTGCCAGCAGTTCGACAGGGGGTGTTTTGACTAATGAAAAACTGTTTTTT
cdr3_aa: CASSSTGGVLTNEKLFF

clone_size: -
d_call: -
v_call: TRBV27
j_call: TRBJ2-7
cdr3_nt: TGTGCCAGCAGTTTATATGGGCCACAGGGCCTCTCCTACGAGCAGTACTTC
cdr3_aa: CASSLYGPQGLSYEQYF

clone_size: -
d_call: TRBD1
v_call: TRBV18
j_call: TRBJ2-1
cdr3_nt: TGTGCCAGCTCACCACCTCTCGACAGGGGTCCGTTCTTC
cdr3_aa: CASSPPLDRGPFF

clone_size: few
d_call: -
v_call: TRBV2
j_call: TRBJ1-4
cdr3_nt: TGTGCCAGCAGTGACGACAAGGGGAAAAATGAAAAACTGTTTTTT
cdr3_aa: CASSDDKGKNEKLFF